The 13 T cell receptor beta chains presented below share a single source sample, sequenced in a study of cytomegalovirus exposure and HLA in healthy donors. The PCR ran on 60 Vbeta and 13 Jbeta primers. This table comes from immunoSEQ multiplex PCR, and its TCRdb copy is limited to in-frame clones, with some not included. This table holds approximately 220,000 clones, about 77% found once. Material for sequencing was PBMCs. The origin of the receptors is a woman aged 30 to 39 in good health and CMV-seronegative.

The chain joins TRBV5-4 to TRBJ2-5, with TRBD2 identical over 13 bases. V was clipped by 4 bases and J by 4 bases; unmatched bases: 7. Germline-derived CDR1 and CDR2 are SGHNT and YYREEE (reference sequence). This CDR3 has 16 residues. CDR3 sequence reads: CASSPGLAGERETQYF. CDR3 sequence (DNA): TGTGCCAGCAGCCCTGGACTAGCGGGAGAAAGAGAGACCCAGTACTTC.

CDR3 sequence: CASSPRLVGNEQFF. For the CDR3, the DNA is TGTGCCAGCAGCCCCCGACTAGTCGGCAATGAGCAGTTCTTC. V usage is TRBV9 and J usage is TRBJ2-1; a possible D gene is TRBD2 (6 bases). The V and J ends lost 4 bases and 6 bases respectively, with 14 bases between them. Germline V gene sequence: CDR1 SGDLS, CDR2 YYNGEE. The CDR3 is 14 amino acids.

CDR3 DNA: TGTGCCAGCAGCGTAGGGGTTCAGGGAACCTACGAGCAGTACTTC. Encoded protein: CASSVGVQGTYEQYF. The chain uses TRBV9 and TRBJ2-7, with a possible D match to TRBD1 (5 bases). V lost 0 bases and J lost 2, with 12 bases in between. The CDR3 runs 15 residues. Germline V gene lookup returns CDR1 SGDLS and CDR2 YYNGEE.

The chain couples TRBV19 to TRBJ1-2; 8 bases fit TRBD1. Trimming cost V 4 bases and J 8 bases; bases outside gene matches: 9. The CDR3 is 14 amino acids. Germline V lookup: CDR1 LNHDA, CDR2 SQIVND (reference sequence). This chain's CDR3 is CASSKTGVGYGYTF. For the CDR3, the DNA is TGTGCCAGTAGTAAGACAGGGGTAGGCTACGGCTACACCTTC.

The genes are TRBV6-1 and TRBJ1-2, with D perhaps TRBD1 (5 bases). V lost 6 bases and J lost 2, with 13 bases in between. CDR1 and CDR2 (germline): MNHNS, SASEGT. The CDR3 runs to 14 residues. The CDR3 sequence: CASRRQLYNYGYTF. Written as DNA, the CDR3 is TGTGCCAGCAGGAGACAGCTCTACAACTATGGCTACACCTTC.

This clone was recorded a few times. V gene TRBV6-6 combines with J gene TRBJ1-4; possible D gene TRBD1, 5 bases. This CDR3 spans 15 amino acids. The ends were cut back, 2 bases at V and 0 bases at J, with 7 bases in the middle. CDR1 and CDR2 (germline): MNHNY, SVGAGI (reference sequence). In DNA, the CDR3 is TGTGCCAGCAGTTACCCGGGGGCAACTAATGAAAAACTGTTTTTT. It specifies CASSYPGATNEKLFF.

The chain employs TRBV21-1 and TRBJ1-5; TRBD1, the table's D call, was not compared with the DNA. TRBV21-1 is an annotated pseudogene. The CDR3 loop spans 14 amino acids. The CDR3 DNA follows: TGTGCCAGGGCTCGGACAGGGGGAAGTCTGCCCCAGCATTTT. Its translation: CARARTGGSLPQHF.

The gene calls are TRBV12-5 and TRBJ2-1; perhaps TRBD1 as D (5 bases). CDR3 length: 15 amino acids. The germline V gene has CDR1 LGHNT and CDR2 FRNRAP. The ends were cut back, 0 bases at V and 6 bases at J, with 12 bases in the middle. CDR3 bases: TGTGCTAGTGGTTTGGTACAAGGGGCTAGCAATGAGCAGTTCTTC. It codes for CASGLVQGASNEQFF.

This clone was seen a few times. This rearrangement joins TRBV6-5 to TRBJ2-7; possibly TRBD2 for D (5 bases). Germline V gene data show CDR1 as MNHEY and CDR2 as SVGAGI. The CDR3 sequence is 15 residues long. Trimming removed 0 bases at V and 3 bases at J, with 12 bases between. CDR3 DNA: TGTGCCAGCAGTTACTCACCTAGCCGCTACTACGAGCAGTACTTC. Residues: CASSYSPSRYYEQYF.

This sequence joins TRBV19 and TRBJ1-5; 8 bases are a match to TRBD1. The length of the CDR3 is 14 residues. Germline V lookup: CDR1 LNHDA, CDR2 SQIVND (reference sequence). V gave up 5 bases and J gave up 2 bases; unmatched junction bases: 2. The CDR3 loop is CASSETGGNQPQHF. CDR3 bases: TGTGCCAGTAGTGAGACAGGGGGCAATCAGCCCCAGCATTTT.

The V call is TRBV29-1, the J call TRBJ1-1; D is unresolved. Germline assignment: CDR1 SQVTM and CDR2 ANQGSEA. CDR3 length equals 15 residues. V lost 2 bases, J lost 10 bases, and 23 bases lay in between. The CDR3 protein is CSVESFSVPQTGAFF. For the CDR3, the DNA is TGCAGCGTTGAAAGCTTCTCCGTCCCCCAAACGGGAGCTTTCTTT.

This chain links TRBV27 with TRBJ2-1, with TRBD2 as a possible D gene (5 bases). V lost 2 bases, J lost 10 bases, and 12 bases lay in between. Germline CDR1 is MNHEY and CDR2 is SMNVEV (reference sequence). The CDR3 is made up of 13 amino acids. The CDR3 loop reads CASSLVPGLEQFF. In DNA, the CDR3 is TGTGCCAGCAGTTTAGTACCGGGGTTGGAGCAGTTCTTC.

The V gene is TRBV5-4, the J gene TRBJ2-7; 7 bases align to TRBD1. Trimming removed 5 bases from V and 2 bases from J; junction bases left unmatched: 7. CDR1 SGHNT and CDR2 YYREEE come from the germline V gene (reference sequence). The CDR3 length is 14 residues. The CDR3 region is CASSPVQGTYEQYF. CDR3 in DNA: TGTGCCAGCAGTCCTGTACAGGGGACCTACGAGCAGTACTTC. Variable domain in full (rest from reference TRBV5-4 and TRBJ2-7): ETGVTQSPTHLIKTRGQQVTLRCSSQSGHNTVSWYQQALGQGPQFIFQYYREEENGRGNFPPRFSGLQFPNYSSELNVNALELDDSALYLCASSPVQGTYEQYFGPGTRLTVT.